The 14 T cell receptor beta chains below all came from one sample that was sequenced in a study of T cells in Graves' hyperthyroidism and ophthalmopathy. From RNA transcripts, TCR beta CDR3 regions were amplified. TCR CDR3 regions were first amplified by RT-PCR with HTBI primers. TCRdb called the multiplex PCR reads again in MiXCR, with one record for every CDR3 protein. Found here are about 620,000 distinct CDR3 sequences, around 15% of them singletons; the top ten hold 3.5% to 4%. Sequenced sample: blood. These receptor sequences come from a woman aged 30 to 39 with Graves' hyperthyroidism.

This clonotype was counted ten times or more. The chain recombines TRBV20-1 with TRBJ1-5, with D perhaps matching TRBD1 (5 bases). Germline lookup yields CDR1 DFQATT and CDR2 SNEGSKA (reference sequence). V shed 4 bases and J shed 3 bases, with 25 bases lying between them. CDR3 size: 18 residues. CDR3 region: CSAIPGTRVWGYNQPQHF. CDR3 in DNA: TGCAGTGCTATTCCCGGGACCAGGGTTTGGGGGTACAATCAGCCCCAGCATTTT.

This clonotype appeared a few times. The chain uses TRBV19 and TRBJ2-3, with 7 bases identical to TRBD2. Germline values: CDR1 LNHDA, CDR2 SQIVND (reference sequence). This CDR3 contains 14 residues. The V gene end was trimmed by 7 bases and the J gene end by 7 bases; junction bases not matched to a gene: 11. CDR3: CASTQERDSYTQYF. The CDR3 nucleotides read TGTGCCAGTACTCAAGAGCGGGACTCATATACGCAGTATTTT.

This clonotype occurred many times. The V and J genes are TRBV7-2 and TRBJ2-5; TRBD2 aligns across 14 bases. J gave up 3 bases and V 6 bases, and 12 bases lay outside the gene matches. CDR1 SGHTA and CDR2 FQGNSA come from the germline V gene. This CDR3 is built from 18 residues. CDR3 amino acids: CASSSHRTSGGRKETQYF. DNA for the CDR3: TGTGCCAGCAGTTCACACAGGACTAGCGGGGGGAGGAAAGAGACCCAGTACTTC.

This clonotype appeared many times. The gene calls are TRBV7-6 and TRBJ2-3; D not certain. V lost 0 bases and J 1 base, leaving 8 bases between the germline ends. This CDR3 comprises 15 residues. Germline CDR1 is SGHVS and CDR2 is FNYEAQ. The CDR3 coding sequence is TGTGCCAGCAGCTTAGCCGTACAGCGCACAGATACGCAGTATTTT. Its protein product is CASSLAVQRTDTQYF.

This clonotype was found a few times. CDR3 region: CAISQADRIHTDTQYF. In DNA, the CDR3 is TGTGCCATCAGTCAAGCGGACAGGATCCACACAGATACGCAGTATTTT. The gene calls are TRBV10-3 and TRBJ2-3, with TRBD1 matching 7 bases. CDR3 length equals 16 residues. From germline, CDR1 is ENHRY and CDR2 SYGVKD. V shed 5 bases, J shed 2 bases, and the junction held 10 bases outside the gene matches.

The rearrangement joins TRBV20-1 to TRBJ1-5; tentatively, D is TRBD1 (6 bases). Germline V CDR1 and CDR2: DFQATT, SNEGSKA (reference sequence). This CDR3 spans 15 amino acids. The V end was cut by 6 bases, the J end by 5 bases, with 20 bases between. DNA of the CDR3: TGCAGTGCCTGGTGGTCCAGGGGAAGGGATCAGCCCCAGCATTTT. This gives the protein CSAWWSRGRDQPQHF.

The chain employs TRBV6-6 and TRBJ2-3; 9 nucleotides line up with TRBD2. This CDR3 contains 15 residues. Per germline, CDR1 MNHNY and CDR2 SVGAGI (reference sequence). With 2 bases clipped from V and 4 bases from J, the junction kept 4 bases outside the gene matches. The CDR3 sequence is CASSYGGRDSDTQYF. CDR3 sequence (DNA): TGTGCCAGCAGTTACGGCGGGAGGGATTCAGATACGCAGTATTTT.

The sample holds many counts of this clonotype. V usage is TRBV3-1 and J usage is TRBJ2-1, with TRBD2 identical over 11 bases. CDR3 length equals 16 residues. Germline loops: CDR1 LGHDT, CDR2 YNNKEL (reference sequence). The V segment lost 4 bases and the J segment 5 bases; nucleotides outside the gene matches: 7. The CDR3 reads CASSLAGGPTHNEQFF. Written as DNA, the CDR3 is TGTGCCAGCAGCCTAGCGGGAGGGCCAACCCACAATGAGCAGTTCTTC.

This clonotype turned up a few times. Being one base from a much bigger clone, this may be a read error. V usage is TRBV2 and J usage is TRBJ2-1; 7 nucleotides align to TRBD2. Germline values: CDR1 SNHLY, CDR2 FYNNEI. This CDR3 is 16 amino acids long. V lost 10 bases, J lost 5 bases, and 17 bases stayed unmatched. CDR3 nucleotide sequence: TGTGCCAACAGAACAAGTGCTAGCGGATCACACAATGAGCAGTTCTTC. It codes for CANRTSASGSHNEQFF. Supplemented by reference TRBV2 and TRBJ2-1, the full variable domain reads EPEVTQTPSHQVTQMGQEVILRCVPISNHLYFYWYRQILGQKVEFLVSFYNNEISEKSEIFDDQFSVERPDGSNFTLKIRSTKLEDSAMYFCANRTSASGSHNEQFFGPGTRLTVL.

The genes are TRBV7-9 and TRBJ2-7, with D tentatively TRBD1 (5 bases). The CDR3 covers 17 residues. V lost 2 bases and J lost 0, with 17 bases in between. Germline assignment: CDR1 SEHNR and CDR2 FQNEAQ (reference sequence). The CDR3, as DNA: TGTGCCAGCAGCTTACCCCCTCAGGGTCCCAGCTCCTACGAGCAGTACTTC. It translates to CASSLPPQGPSSYEQYF.

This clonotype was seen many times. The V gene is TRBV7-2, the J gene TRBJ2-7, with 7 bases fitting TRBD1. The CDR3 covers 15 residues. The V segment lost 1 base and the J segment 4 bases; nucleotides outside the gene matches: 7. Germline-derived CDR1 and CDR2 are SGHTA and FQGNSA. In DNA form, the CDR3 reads TGTGCCAGCAGCTTAGTTGAGGACAGGAAGTACGAGCAGTACTTC. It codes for CASSLVEDRKYEQYF.

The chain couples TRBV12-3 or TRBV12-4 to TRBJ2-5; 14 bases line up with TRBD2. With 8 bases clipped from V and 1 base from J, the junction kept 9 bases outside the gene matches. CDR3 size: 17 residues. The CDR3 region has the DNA TGTGCCAGCTCAAAGGGACTAGCGGGAGTACCCCAAGAGACCCAGTACTTC. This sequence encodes CASSKGLAGVPQETQYF.

For the CDR3, the DNA is TGTGCCAGCAGGGAAAAGACTAGCGGGACTCGATACCGCCATGATCCTAAGCAGTTCTTC. Amino acids: CASREKTSGTRYRHDPKQFF. This chain joins TRBV7-2 and TRBJ2-1; TRBD2 matches at 11 bases. The V and J ends lost 6 bases and 11 bases, in that order; junction bases with no gene match: 27. In germline, CDR1 is SGHTA, CDR2 FQGNSA. The CDR3 sequence is 20 residues long.

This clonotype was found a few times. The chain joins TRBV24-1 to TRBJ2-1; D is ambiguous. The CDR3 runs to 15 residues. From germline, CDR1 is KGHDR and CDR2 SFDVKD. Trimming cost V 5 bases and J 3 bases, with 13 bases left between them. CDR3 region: CATSAPESSYNEQFF. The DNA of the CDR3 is TGTGCCACCAGTGCCCCCGAAAGTAGCTACAATGAGCAGTTCTTC.